Below, 18 T cell receptor beta chains from the same sample are listed, as sequenced in a study of T cells of healthy individuals. TCRdb independently ran MiXCR on the 5' RACE reads; one entry per CDR3 protein. The repertoire consists of about 53,000 distinct CDR3 sequences, with 14% to 15% occurring once and the leading ten covering more than 15%. The origin of the receptors is a human donor in good health.

V usage is TRBV3-1 and J usage is TRBJ2-5, with 8 bases lining up with TRBD2. The V segment lost 2 bases and the J segment 5 bases; nucleotides outside the gene matches: 10. CDR1 is LGHDT and CDR2 is YNNKEL in the germline V gene (reference sequence). The CDR3 extends over 16 amino acids. The DNA of the CDR3 is TGTGCCAGCAGCCAACCCGATAGAGCGGGGGACGAGACCCAGTACTTC. It encodes CASSQPDRAGDETQYF.

V is TRBV6-5 and J is TRBJ2-5, with TRBD2 matching 11 bases. The CDR3 covers 15 residues. V lost 5 bases to trimming and J lost 7 bases; unmatched junction nucleotides: 9. Germline-derived CDR1 and CDR2 are MNHEY and SVGAGI. The CDR3 DNA follows: TGTGCCAGCAGTCCTACTAGCGGGAGAGACGGGACCCAGTACTTC. It codes for CASSPTSGRDGTQYF.

This clonotype was recorded at least ten times. J is TRBJ2-3 and V is TRBV29-1, with TRBD2 matching over 8 bases. This CDR3 is built from 14 residues. V shed 6 bases, J shed 3 bases, and the junction held 8 bases outside the gene matches. Looked up from germline, CDR1 is SQVTM and CDR2 is ANQGSEA. CDR3 region: CSVQLAGRTDTQYF. The CDR3 coding sequence is TGCAGCGTGCAGCTAGCGGGTCGAACAGATACGCAGTATTTT.

This clonotype has at least ten counts. J is TRBJ2-3 and V is TRBV5-1; 12 nucleotides line up with TRBD2. Germline V CDR1 and CDR2: SGHRS, YFSETQ. The CDR3 consists of 15 residues. The J segment lost 1 base and the V segment lost 4 bases, leaving 1 base of the junction unmatched. The CDR3 is CASSPSGGGTDTQYF. CDR3 DNA: TGCGCCAGCAGCCCTAGCGGGGGGGGCACAGATACGCAGTATTTT.

This clonotype was recorded a few times. The chain couples TRBV27 to TRBJ2-2; TRBD1 matches at 10 bases. The ends lost 1 base at V and 7 bases at J; junction bases unmatched: 3. Looked up from germline, CDR1 is MNHEY and CDR2 is SMNVEV (reference sequence). This CDR3 is built from 15 residues. The CDR3 DNA reads TGTGCCAGCAGTTTATGGACAGGGGGTATCGGGGAGCTGTTTTTT. This gives the protein CASSLWTGGIGELFF.

V usage is TRBV20-1 and J usage is TRBJ2-5; D is uncertain. The CDR3 extends over 13 amino acids. Deletions cut 3 bases from V and 1 base from J, with 9 bases between. Germline V gene sequence: CDR1 DFQATT, CDR2 SNEGSKA (reference sequence). CDR3 coding DNA: TGCAGTGCTAGCCGGCGCACCCAAGAGACCCAGTACTTC. Its translation: CSASRRTQETQYF.

V usage is TRBV2 and J usage is TRBJ1-2; unclear D gene. CDR3 length equals 13 residues. Trimming cost V 4 bases and J 0 bases, with 6 bases left between them. CDR1 and CDR2 (germline): SNHLY, FYNNEI. The CDR3: CASSGSTNYGYTF. In nucleotides, the CDR3 is TGTGCCAGCAGTGGGAGTACTAACTATGGCTACACCTTC.

This clonotype was observed at least ten times. The chain links TRBV11-2 to TRBJ1-6; D uncertain. Germline lookup yields CDR1 SGHAT and CDR2 FQNNGV. The CDR3 has 13 amino acids. V was clipped by 4 bases and J by 11 bases, with 12 bases between them. This CDR3 is CASSSGLGAPLHF. In DNA form, the CDR3 reads TGTGCCAGCAGCTCCGGACTCGGAGCACCCCTCCACTTT.

This clonotype was detected ten times or more. The chain couples TRBV20-1 to TRBJ1-1; no firm D call. CDR3 length: 15 residues. V lost 0 bases and J lost 4, with 15 bases in between. The germline V gene encodes CDR1 DFQATT and CDR2 SNEGSKA (reference sequence). The CDR3 region is CSARDPRRDGTEAFF. The CDR3 DNA reads TGCAGTGCTAGAGATCCCCGAAGGGATGGCACTGAAGCTTTCTTT.

In this sample, this clonotype turned up a few times. The rearrangement joins TRBV5-8 to TRBJ1-1; D possibly corresponds to TRBD1 (6 bases). The V and J ends lost 1 base and 1 base respectively, with 14 bases between them. The CDR3 has 16 residues. Germline values: CDR1 SGHTS, CDR2 YDEGEE. CDR3 nucleotides: TGTGCCAGCAGCTTGATATCTGGACAGTCGAACACTGAAGCTTTCTTT. Protein: CASSLISGQSNTEAFF. Full variable domain (missing parts from reference TRBV5-8 and TRBJ1-1): EAGVTQSPTHLIKTRGQQATLRCSPISGHTSVYWYQQALGLGLQFLLWYDEGEERNRGNFPPRFSGRQFPNYSSELNVNALELEDSALYLCASSLISGQSNTEAFFGQGTRLTVV.

This clonotype was found many times. The chain combines TRBV7-2 with TRBJ1-2; D is unresolved. Germline assignment: CDR1 SGHTA and CDR2 FQGNSA. The CDR3 runs to 13 residues. Trimming removed 1 base from V and 2 bases from J, with 5 bases in between. The CDR3 nucleotides read TGTGCCAGCAGCTTAGACGGAAACTATGGCTACACCTTC. Its translation is CASSLDGNYGYTF.

The chain couples TRBV4-2 to TRBJ2-6; D is possibly TRBD2 (5 bases). The ends were cut back, 0 bases at V and 0 bases at J, with 9 bases in the middle. Germline V CDR1 and CDR2: LGHNA, YNFKEQ. This CDR3 is 17 amino acids long. This CDR3 reads CASSQDLAPSGANVLTF. CDR3 DNA: TGTGCCAGCAGCCAAGATCTAGCCCCCTCTGGGGCCAACGTCCTGACTTTC.

Ten or more counts support this clonotype. The chain carries TRBV20-1 and TRBJ2-5, with 7 bases that match TRBD1. This CDR3 spans 14 amino acids. Germline assignment: CDR1 DFQATT and CDR2 SNEGSKA (reference sequence). The J segment lost 2 bases and the V segment lost 1 base, leaving 4 bases of the junction unmatched. The CDR3 here is CSARGDRVQETQYF. As DNA, the CDR3 is TGCAGTGCTAGAGGCGACAGGGTACAAGAGACCCAGTACTTC.

This clonotype was recorded many times. CDR3 in amino acids: CASSYVEGVDYGYTF. For the CDR3, the DNA is TGTGCCAGCAGTTACGTGGAGGGGGTGGACTATGGCTACACCTTC. The V and J genes are TRBV6-6 and TRBJ1-2, with D perhaps matching TRBD1 (6 bases). CDR3 length: 15 amino acids. Germline CDR1 and CDR2: MNHNY and SVGAGI (reference sequence). With 2 bases removed from V and 3 bases from J, the gap between germline ends came to 13 bases.

This clonotype came up many times. The V and J genes are TRBV7-2 and TRBJ1-1; D is perhaps TRBD1 (6 bases). Trimming stripped 6 bases from V and 1 base from J, with 12 bases between. The CDR3 has 14 amino acids. CDR1 SGHTA and CDR2 FQGNSA come from the germline V gene. CDR3 DNA: TGTGCCAGCAGTCATATACAGGGGAACACTGAAGCTTTCTTT. This encodes CASSHIQGNTEAFF.

This clonotype was picked up a small number of times. J is TRBJ2-5 and V is TRBV7-2; 8 bases agree with TRBD2. The CDR3 is made up of 17 amino acids. The V segment lost 0 bases and the J segment 1 base; nucleotides outside the gene matches: 7. CDR1 is SGHTA and CDR2 is FQGNSA in the germline V gene. The CDR3 DNA reads TGTGCCAGCAGCTTAGCGCCGTCGGGGGGGGTCCAAGAGACCCAGTACTTC. It is translated as CASSLAPSGGVQETQYF.

A word on this clonotype: Germline is not matched at one junction end, which may reflect a read error. The J gene is TRBJ1-5, the V gene TRBV12-5; no clear D. This CDR3 is 21 amino acids long. The germline V gene encodes CDR1 LGHNT and CDR2 FRNRAP. CDR3 nucleotide sequence: TGTGCTAGTAGTTTGGTACCCGACGGTCAGATAACCAACCCTAGCAATCAGCCCCAGCATTTT. Its protein product is CASSLVPDGQITNPSNQPQHF.

This clonotype was detected only a few times. This chain joins TRBV4-2 and TRBJ2-7, with 7 bases fitting TRBD2. Germline lookup yields CDR1 LGHNA and CDR2 YNFKEQ. V lost 0 bases, J lost 3 bases, and 8 bases stayed unmatched. The CDR3 runs to 16 residues. CDR3 region: CASSQDRVGGFYEQYF. CDR3 nucleotides: TGTGCCAGCAGCCAAGATCGGGTCGGGGGGTTCTACGAGCAGTACTTC.